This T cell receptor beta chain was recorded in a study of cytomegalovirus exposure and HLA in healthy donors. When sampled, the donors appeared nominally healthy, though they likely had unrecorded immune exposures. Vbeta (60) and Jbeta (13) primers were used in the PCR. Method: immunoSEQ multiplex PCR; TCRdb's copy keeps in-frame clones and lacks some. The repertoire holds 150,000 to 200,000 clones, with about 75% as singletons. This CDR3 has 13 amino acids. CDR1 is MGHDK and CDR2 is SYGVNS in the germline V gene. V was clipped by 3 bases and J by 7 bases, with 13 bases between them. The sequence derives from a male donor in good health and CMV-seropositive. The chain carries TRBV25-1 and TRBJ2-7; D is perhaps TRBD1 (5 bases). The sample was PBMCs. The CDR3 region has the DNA TGTGCCAGCAGTGACAGGGTGGCGAAGGAGCAGTACTTC. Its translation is CASSDRVAKEQYF.